Presented here are 11 T cell receptor delta chains from one specimen sequenced in a study of Vδ1+ human thymocytes. Study results and caveats: Thymic TRG and TRD repertoires appeared highly polyclonal, with Gaussian CDR3 length distributions.

Which antigens these TCRs recognize remains unknown. RNA was extracted from the cells and then reverse transcribed. CDR3 amplicons came from multiplex PCR with pooled V-gene forward and constant-region reverse primers. TCRdb re-processed the multiplex PCR reads via CATT. The table has around 76,000 delta-chain clones, 30% to 40% seen once. Material for sequencing was Vdelta1+ gamma-delta thymocytes from the thymus. Subset denoted: FACS-sorted CD3+ TCRalphabeta- TCRVdelta1+ TCRVdelta2- thymocytes. All receptors come from a boy under three years old who had congenital heart surgery.

The sample holds a few counts of this clone. This same CDR3 is encoded by further DNA sequences in the sample. The chain carries TRDV1 and TRDJ1; a possible D gene is TRDD3 (6 bases). Trimming cost V 3 bases and J 3 bases, with 17 bases left between them. The CDR3 totals 16 residues. In germline, CDR1 is TSWWSYY, CDR2 QGS. The CDR3 sequence: CALGEPIGGSSDKLIF. The DNA for the CDR3 is TGTGCTCTTGGGGAGCCGATTGGGGGTTCCTCCGATAAACTCATCTTT.

This clone was counted a few times. The sample contains more than one DNA sequence encoding this CDR3. The chain joins TRDV1 to TRDJ1; D uncertain. The CDR3 loop spans 12 amino acids. Germline V CDR1 and CDR2: TSWWSYY, QGS. Trimming removed 0 bases at V and 8 bases at J, with 7 bases between. Here the CDR3 DNA reads TGTGCTCTTGGGGAACTTAAGGACAAACTCATCTTT. Its translation is CALGELKDKLIF.

In its sample, this clone was seen a few times. Other nucleotide sequences in the sample specify the same CDR3. The chain couples TRDV1 to TRDJ1; TRDD3 matches at 11 bases. The CDR3 spans 21 residues. Germline-derived CDR1 and CDR2 are TSWWSYY and QGS. J was trimmed by 7 bases and V by 1 base; bases with no gene match: 23. The CDR3 nucleotides are TGTGCTCTTGGGGAACCATATTACATTCCGTACTGGGGGATAATATCCGCTAAACTCATCTTT. Its translation: CALGEPYYIPYWGIISAKLIF.

This clone was found a few times. The chain recombines TRDV1 with TRDJ1; 11 bases agree with TRDD3. Trimming took 3 bases from V and 7 from J; bases not matched to a gene: 16. Germline V gives CDR1 TSWWSYY, CDR2 QGS. This CDR3 is built from 18 residues. The CDR3 region is CALGDPCGGGYVRPKLIF. The CDR3 coding sequence is TGTGCTCTTGGGGACCCCTGCGGTGGGGGATACGTCCGGCCTAAACTCATCTTT.

This clone was seen a few times. The rearrangement links TRDV1 to TRDJ1; D not certain. CDR1 and CDR2 (germline): TSWWSYY, QGS. Trimming took 0 bases from V and 6 from J, leaving 17 bases between them. The CDR3 extends over 16 amino acids. CDR3 in amino acids: CALGELCPYRTYKLIF. CDR3 DNA: TGTGCTCTTGGGGAACTTTGCCCATATCGAACCTATAAACTCATCTTT.

The rearrangement links TRDV2 to TRDJ1; no reliable D call. There are 16 residues in the CDR3. CDR1 and CDR2 from the germline V gene are GEAIGNYY and EKD. The germline V and J ends were trimmed by 4 bases and 0 bases, with 17 bases remaining between them. For the CDR3, the DNA is TGTGCCTGTGAAGGTGGGAGATATCTCTACACCGATAAACTCATCTTT. Translated, it gives CACEGGRYLYTDKLIF.

This clone was observed a handful of times. Other DNA sequences in the same sample also yield this CDR3. This rearrangement joins TRDV1 to TRDJ1; D is perhaps TRDD2 (5 bases). The CDR3 has 16 residues. CDR1 TSWWSYY and CDR2 QGS come from the germline V gene. The germline V and J ends were trimmed by 1 base and 11 bases, with 23 bases remaining between them. CDR3 amino acids: CALGEPHPIGLHGLIF. CDR3 nucleotides: TGTGCTCTTGGGGAACCCCATCCTATAGGTCTCCATGGTCTCATCTTT.

The table lists this clone with a count of one. This chain uses TRDV1 with TRDJ1, with TRDD3 identical over 13 bases. The CDR3 extends over 24 amino acids. V gave up 3 bases and J gave up 0 bases; unmatched junction bases: 25. The germline CDR1 and CDR2 sequences are TSWWSYY and QGS. CDR3 DNA: TGTGCTCTTGGGGACGGCCTTCCTTCTTCGTACTGGGGGATACGACGGTTGTACACCGATAAACTCATCTTT. Its translation: CALGDGLPSSYWGIRRLYTDKLIF.

J is TRDJ1 and V is TRDV1; 11 nucleotides align to TRDD3. Per germline, CDR1 TSWWSYY and CDR2 QGS. CDR3 length: 18 residues. V dropped 5 bases and J dropped 2; count of bases not matched to a gene: 13. CDR3 coding DNA: TGTGCTCTTGGGAACTACTGCTTACTGGGGGATATGACCGATAAACTCATCTTT. It translates to CALGNYCLLGDMTDKLIF.

This clone was observed a single time. A much more abundant neighbour one base away suggests this may be a read error. This chain joins TRDV2 and TRDJ1; TRDD3 aligns across 9 bases. CDR1 and CDR2 from the germline V gene are GEAIGNYY and EKD. The CDR3 extends over 15 amino acids. V shed 0 bases, J shed 4 bases, and the junction held 5 bases outside the gene matches. CDR3 sequence reads: CACDTGGYSVDKLIF. The CDR3, as DNA: TGTGCCTGTGACACCGGGGGATACTCGGTCGATAAACTCATCTTT.

Concerning this clone itself: At one of its ends the junction is not consistent with the germline gene, which may arise from a read error. The chain joins TRDV1 to TRDJ1; the match to TRDD3 covers 13 bases. This CDR3 has 25 residues. Germline CDR1 is TSWWSYY and CDR2 is QGS. For the CDR3, the DNA is TGTGCTCTTGGGGAACTTCCACACCCCCGGGGGGTACTGGGGGATACGCAGAGAAGCACCAATAAACTCATCTTT. It specifies CALGELPHPRGVLGDTQRSTNKLIF.